Listed below are T cell receptor beta chains from one sample, sequenced in a study of cytomegalovirus exposure and HLA in healthy donors. Profiled with immunoSEQ multiplex PCR; TCRdb holds only in-frame clones, not every one. The table has some 230,000 clones, about 90% seen once. The source material was PBMCs. The receptors here all came from a woman under 30 in good health and CMV-seronegative. Each CDR3 is given with its conserved first and last residue. A D gene is named only where the DNA matches it firmly. The size of a clone is reported for some rows only, either as once, few or many, or as a class for expanded clones.

D: TRBD2; V: TRBV7-2; J: TRBJ2-1; size: .; CDR3: CASSTIAGVVPSNEQFF; DNA: TGTGCCAGCAGCACCATAGCGGGAGTGGTTCCATCCAATGAGCAGTTCTTC
D: TRBD2; V: TRBV5-4; J: TRBJ2-3; size: .; CDR3: CASSSPGLASSTDTQYF; DNA: TGTGCCAGCAGCTCACCGGGACTAGCGTCTAGCACAGATACGCAGTATTTT
D: .; V: TRBV5-1; J: TRBJ2-6; size: .; CDR3: CASSLEGGGKANVLTF; DNA: TGCGCCAGCAGCTTGGAGGGAGGGGGAAAGGCCAACGTCCTGACTTTC
D: TRBD2; V: TRBV4-2; J: TRBJ2-5; size: .; CDR3: CASSQERGGRETQYF; DNA: TGTGCCAGCAGCCAAGAACGAGGCGGGAGGGAGACCCAGTACTTC
D: .; V: TRBV11-2; J: TRBJ2-3; size: .; CDR3: CASSLIQGLLTPDTQYF; DNA: TGTGCCAGCAGCCTAATCCAGGGACTCCTCACGCCAGATACGCAGTATTTT
D: .; V: TRBV4-1; J: TRBJ1-5; size: few; CDR3: CASSQDGQPQHF; DNA: TGCGCCAGCAGCCAAGACGGTCAGCCCCAGCATTTT
D: TRBD2; V: TRBV9; J: TRBJ2-3; size: .; CDR3: CASSDRTSGRGGDTQYF; DNA: TGTGCCAGCAGCGACCGGACTAGCGGGAGGGGGGGAGATACGCAGTATTTT
D: .; V: TRBV19; J: TRBJ1-3; size: once; CDR3: CASNNPDSLSGNTIYF; DNA: TGTGCCAGTAATAATCCGGACAGCCTTTCTGGAAACACCATATATTTT
D: TRBD2; V: TRBV2; J: TRBJ2-7; size: .; CDR3: CASSDDKTSGSHEQYF; DNA: TGTGCCAGCAGCGACGATAAGACTAGCGGGAGCCACGAGCAGTACTTC
D: .; V: TRBV27; J: TRBJ2-2; size: .; CDR3: CASSFLAGELFF; DNA: TGTGCCAGCAGTTTCTTAGCAGGGGAGCTGTTTTTT
D: .; V: TRBV7-9; J: TRBJ2-7; size: .; CDR3: CASSPTVIAYEQYF; DNA: TGTGCCAGCAGCCCAACAGTCATAGCCTACGAGCAGTACTTC
D: .; V: TRBV19; J: TRBJ1-1; size: .; CDR3: CASKGREDTEAFF; DNA: TGTGCCAGTAAGGGGCGCGAGGACACTGAAGCTTTCTTT
D: TRBD1; V: TRBV15; J: TRBJ1-1; size: .; CDR3: CATSRVQGARAFF; DNA: TGTGCCACCAGCAGAGTACAGGGGGCGCGAGCTTTCTTT
D: .; V: TRBV5-1; J: TRBJ1-2; size: .; CDR3: CASSLKGWKDGYTF; DNA: TGCGCCAGCAGCTTGAAGGGGTGGAAGGATGGCTACACCTTC
D: .; V: TRBV5-1; J: TRBJ2-3; size: .; CDR3: CASSSVLGGSTDTQYF; DNA: TGCGCCAGCAGCTCTGTTTTGGGGGGTTCCACAGATACGCAGTATTTT
D: .; V: TRBV7-2; J: TRBJ1-5; size: .; CDR3: CASSLVSSKGNQPQHF; DNA: TGTGCCAGCAGCTTAGTTAGCAGTAAGGGCAATCAGCCCCAGCATTTT
D: .; V: TRBV28; J: TRBJ1-5; size: .; CDR3: CASSQHQGLGGYSNQPQHF; DNA: TGTGCCAGCAGTCAACATCAGGGGTTAGGAGGATATAGCAATCAGCCCCAGCATTTT
D: .; V: TRBV7-9; J: TRBJ1-3; size: .; CDR3: CALEVGISGNTIYF; DNA: TGTGCCCTAGAAGTGGGTATTTCTGGAAACACCATATATTTT
D: .; V: TRBV12-5; J: TRBJ2-3; size: .; CDR3: CAGATGTEKYF; DNA: TGTGCTGGGGCTACCGGGACTGAGAAGTATTTT
D: TRBD1; V: TRBV6-1; J: TRBJ2-7; size: .; CDR3: CASRATGAGEQYF; DNA: TGTGCCAGCAGAGCCACAGGGGCTGGCGAGCAGTACTTC
D: .; V: TRBV18; J: TRBJ2-6; size: .; CDR3: CASSGPLQKRSSGANVLTF; DNA: TGTGCCAGCTCAGGGCCTTTACAGAAACGAAGCTCTGGGGCCAACGTCCTGACTTTC
D: .; V: TRBV7-8; J: TRBJ1-5; size: .; CDR3: CASSRSEISNQPQHF; DNA: TGTGCCAGCAGCCGCTCTGAGATTAGCAATCAGCCCCAGCATTTT
D: .; V: TRBV28; J: TRBJ1-2; size: .; CDR3: CASRGRGPYGYTF; DNA: TGTGCCAGCAGAGGAAGGGGCCCCTATGGCTACACCTTC
D: .; V: TRBV5-1; J: TRBJ1-2; size: once; CDR3: CASSLESQGNRGYGYTF; DNA: TGCGCCAGCAGCTTGGAGTCACAGGGTAACCGCGGATATGGCTACACCTTC
D: TRBD2; V: TRBV5-1; J: TRBJ2-7; size: .; CDR3: CASSVGRGGAYEQYF; DNA: TGCGCCAGCAGCGTGGGGCGGGGAGGGGCCTACGAGCAGTACTTC
D: TRBD1; V: TRBV27; J: TRBJ2-2; size: .; CDR3: CASSSPPRTGGTASDTGELFF; DNA: TGTGCCAGCAGTTCCCCCCCCCGGACAGGGGGCACAGCATCCGACACCGGGGAGCTGTTTTTT